Listed below are T cell receptor beta chains from one sample, sequenced in a study of T cell repertoires in cytomegalovirus infection. TCRdb re-derived calls from the reads in MiXCR, one entry per CDR3 protein. Of roughly 920,000 distinct CDR3 sequences listed, approximately 30% were seen once; the top ten hold roughly 13%. These TCRs are of unknown antigen specificity. The sample in question was cultured CD8+ T cells from PBMCs, obtained from culture after CMV antigen stimulation. The source is a human donor in good health (CMV status not recorded). Some clones in this sample may be carry-over from other donors' samples. The CDR3 runs from the conserved cysteine through the conserved F or W. The D gene is left open where the match is weak. A row's size may be missing; if present it is once, few, many or a size class.

clone_size: many
d_call: TRBD1
v_call: TRBV7-9
j_call: TRBJ2-3
cdr3_aa: CASQRTTGATDTQYF
cdr3_nt: TGTGCCAGTCAACGAACTACAGGGGCAACAGATACGCAGTATTTT

clone_size: .
d_call: TRBD2
v_call: TRBV4-1
j_call: TRBJ2-2
cdr3_aa: CASSQGPSGGQNTGELFF
cdr3_nt: TGCGCCAGCAGCCAAGGTCCTAGCGGGGGGCAGAACACCGGGGAGCTGTTTTTT

clone_size: few
d_call: .
v_call: TRBV6-6
j_call: TRBJ2-1
cdr3_aa: CASGGLINEQFF
cdr3_nt: TGTGCCAGCGGGGGACTGATTAATGAGCAGTTCTTC

clone_size: .
d_call: TRBD2
v_call: TRBV4-3
j_call: TRBJ2-1
cdr3_aa: CASSTSGGSNNEQFF
cdr3_nt: TGCGCCAGCAGCACTAGCGGGGGTTCGAACAATGAGCAGTTCTTC

clone_size: few
d_call: TRBD1
v_call: TRBV6-4
j_call: TRBJ1-1
cdr3_aa: CASSEGGNRAEAFF
cdr3_nt: TGTGCCAGCAGTGAAGGGGGCAACAGGGCGGAAGCTTTCTTT

clone_size: many
d_call: TRBD1
v_call: TRBV7-2
j_call: TRBJ2-4
cdr3_aa: CASSFGTGVYF
cdr3_nt: TGTGCCAGCAGCTTTGGGACAGGGGTGTACTTC

clone_size: .
d_call: .
v_call: TRBV20-1
j_call: TRBJ2-3
cdr3_aa: CSARSTDYTDTQYF
cdr3_nt: TGCAGTGCTAGGAGTACAGACTACACAGATACGCAGTATTTT

clone_size: .
d_call: .
v_call: TRBV12-3/TRBV12-4
j_call: TRBJ2-3
cdr3_aa: CASSLELAASTDTQYF
cdr3_nt: TGTGCCAGCAGTTTAGAGCTAGCTGCTAGCACAGATACGCAGTATTTT

clone_size: .
d_call: TRBD1
v_call: TRBV5-4
j_call: TRBJ1-1
cdr3_aa: CASSFWGTGVTF
cdr3_nt: TGTGCCAGCAGCTTTTGGGGGACAGGGGTTACTTTT

clone_size: .
d_call: .
v_call: TRBV28
j_call: TRBJ2-2
cdr3_aa: CASSEGPGELFF
cdr3_nt: TGTGCCAGCAGTGAAGGACCCGGGGAGCTGTTTTTT

clone_size: few
d_call: .
v_call: TRBV6-2/TRBV6-3
j_call: TRBJ2-5
cdr3_aa: CASSEDQETQYF
cdr3_nt: TGTGCCAGCAGTGAGGACCAAGAGACCCAGTACTTC

clone_size: .
d_call: .
v_call: TRBV6-6
j_call: TRBJ1-5
cdr3_aa: CASSYEPGLNQPQHF
cdr3_nt: TGTGCCAGCAGTTACGAGCCAGGCTTGAATCAGCCCCAGCATTTT

clone_size: few
d_call: TRBD2
v_call: TRBV27
j_call: TRBJ2-7
cdr3_aa: CASSPGGGWIEQYF
cdr3_nt: TGTGCCAGCAGTCCCGGGGGGGGCTGGATTGAGCAGTACTTC

clone_size: .
d_call: .
v_call: TRBV2
j_call: TRBJ2-1
cdr3_aa: CASSAGPQYNEQFF
cdr3_nt: TGTGCCAGCAGTGCTGGACCCCAATACAATGAGCAGTTCTTC

clone_size: .
d_call: .
v_call: TRBV6-2/TRBV6-3
j_call: TRBJ2-1
cdr3_aa: CASSYSSPPWSYNEQFF
cdr3_nt: TGTGCCAGCAGTTACTCGTCCCCTCCATGGTCCTACAATGAGCAGTTCTTC

clone_size: few
d_call: TRBD1
v_call: TRBV6-5
j_call: TRBJ1-4
cdr3_aa: CASRPLQGELNEKLFF
cdr3_nt: TGTGCCAGCAGACCCCTACAGGGGGAGTTAAATGAAAAACTGTTTTTT

clone_size: .
d_call: .
v_call: TRBV11-2
j_call: TRBJ1-1
cdr3_aa: CASSLWTTQRNTEAFF
cdr3_nt: TGTGCCAGCAGCTTATGGACAACCCAAAGGAACACTGAAGCTTTCTTT

clone_size: .
d_call: .
v_call: TRBV7-1
j_call: TRBJ1-5
cdr3_aa: CASSSPVGNQPQHF
cdr3_nt: TGTGCCAGCAGCTCCCCTGTTGGCAATCAGCCCCAGCATTTT

clone_size: few
d_call: .
v_call: TRBV12-3/TRBV12-4
j_call: TRBJ1-2
cdr3_aa: CASSLGETNYGYTF
cdr3_nt: TGTGCCAGCAGTTTAGGGGAGACTAACTATGGCTACACCTTC

clone_size: few
d_call: TRBD1
v_call: TRBV19
j_call: TRBJ1-5
cdr3_aa: CASSWTGVGNQPQHF
cdr3_nt: TGTGCCAGTAGTTGGACAGGGGTAGGGAATCAGCCCCAGCATTTT

clone_size: .
d_call: .
v_call: TRBV7-6
j_call: TRBJ1-5
cdr3_aa: CASSLTDGSNQPQHF
cdr3_nt: TGTGCCAGCAGCTTAACGGACGGTAGCAATCAGCCCCAGCATTTT

clone_size: .
d_call: .
v_call: TRBV4-3
j_call: TRBJ2-7
cdr3_aa: CASSQVLGYEQYF
cdr3_nt: TGCGCCAGCAGCCAAGTATTGGGCTACGAGCAGTACTTC

clone_size: .
d_call: TRBD1
v_call: TRBV2
j_call: TRBJ1-2
cdr3_aa: CASTYHLRTGAGYTF
cdr3_nt: TGTGCCAGCACATACCACCTAAGGACAGGGGCGGGCTACACCTTC

clone_size: few
d_call: .
v_call: TRBV3-1
j_call: TRBJ2-7
cdr3_aa: CASSHLDRYYEQYF
cdr3_nt: TGTGCCAGCAGCCACCTCGACAGGTACTACGAGCAGTACTTC

clone_size: few
d_call: .
v_call: TRBV5-4
j_call: TRBJ1-1
cdr3_aa: CASSLGTVDTEAFF
cdr3_nt: TGTGCCAGCAGCCTCGGGACGGTGGATACTGAAGCTTTCTTT

clone_size: .
d_call: .
v_call: TRBV4-1
j_call: TRBJ1-5
cdr3_aa: CASSSSPGHPQHF
cdr3_nt: TGCGCCAGCAGCTCAAGCCCTGGTCACCCCCAGCATTTT

clone_size: .
d_call: TRBD1
v_call: TRBV14
j_call: TRBJ2-6
cdr3_aa: CASSRNRGRVSGANVLTF
cdr3_nt: TGTGCCAGCAGCAGGAACAGGGGGCGCGTCTCTGGGGCCAACGTCCTGACTTTC

clone_size: .
d_call: TRBD2
v_call: TRBV15
j_call: TRBJ2-1
cdr3_aa: CATSSRTSDYNEQFF
cdr3_nt: TGTGCCACCAGCAGCCGGACTAGCGACTACAATGAGCAGTTCTTC

clone_size: few
d_call: TRBD1
v_call: TRBV6-6
j_call: TRBJ1-2
cdr3_aa: CASSTDRVGGYTF
cdr3_nt: TGTGCCAGCAGTACGGACAGGGTTGGGGGCTACACCTTC

clone_size: .
d_call: .
v_call: TRBV7-3
j_call: TRBJ1-2
cdr3_aa: CASTVGEGESFKNYGYTF
cdr3_nt: TGTGCCAGCACCGTTGGGGAAGGGGAATCCTTCAAGAACTATGGCTACACCTTC

clone_size: .
d_call: TRBD2
v_call: TRBV6-8
j_call: TRBJ2-5
cdr3_aa: CTSSPGTIQETQYF
cdr3_nt: TGTACCAGCAGTCCTGGGACTATACAAGAGACCCAGTACTTC

clone_size: few
d_call: .
v_call: TRBV10-3
j_call: TRBJ2-2
cdr3_aa: CAISLGTPNTGELFF
cdr3_nt: TGTGCCATCAGTCTAGGGACACCGAACACCGGGGAGCTGTTTTTT

clone_size: few
d_call: .
v_call: TRBV10-3
j_call: TRBJ2-5
cdr3_aa: CAIRLDTKETQYF
cdr3_nt: TGTGCCATCAGGTTGGACACCAAAGAGACCCAGTACTTC

clone_size: .
d_call: TRBD1
v_call: TRBV6-1
j_call: TRBJ2-7
cdr3_aa: CASSFNRDRGTYEQYF
cdr3_nt: TGTGCCAGCAGTTTTAACCGGGACAGGGGAACCTACGAGCAGTACTTC

clone_size: .
d_call: .
v_call: TRBV12-3/TRBV12-4
j_call: TRBJ2-2
cdr3_aa: CASSSPGGPNTGELFF
cdr3_nt: TGTGCCAGCAGTTCGCCCGGGGGGCCGAACACCGGGGAGCTGTTTTTT

clone_size: many
d_call: .
v_call: TRBV10-3
j_call: TRBJ1-2
cdr3_aa: CAISVLLETELNYGYTF
cdr3_nt: TGTGCCATCAGTGTCTTGCTCGAGACTGAGCTAAACTATGGCTACACCTTC

clone_size: .
d_call: TRBD2
v_call: TRBV6-5
j_call: TRBJ2-7
cdr3_aa: CVSSYLLADNYEQYF
cdr3_nt: TGTGTCAGCAGTTACTTACTAGCGGACAACTACGAGCAGTACTTC

clone_size: once
d_call: .
v_call: TRBV10-3
j_call: TRBJ2-1
cdr3_aa: CAISVGPGDSYNEQFF
cdr3_nt: TGTGCCATCAGTGTAGGCCCAGGGGACTCCTACAATGAGCAGTTCTTC

clone_size: .
d_call: .
v_call: TRBV7-3
j_call: TRBJ2-2
cdr3_aa: CASSHTGFAGELFF
cdr3_nt: TGTGCCAGCAGCCATACAGGGTTCGCCGGGGAGCTGTTTTTT

clone_size: .
d_call: .
v_call: TRBV7-6
j_call: TRBJ2-1
cdr3_aa: CASSFDHEQFF
cdr3_nt: TGTGCCAGCAGCTTTGACCATGAACAGTTCTTC

clone_size: .
d_call: .
v_call: TRBV5-6
j_call: TRBJ1-6
cdr3_aa: CASSPGLTLSSYNSPLHF
cdr3_nt: TGTGCCAGCAGCCCAGGCCTTACTTTAAGCTCCTATAATTCACCCCTCCACTTT

clone_size: .
d_call: .
v_call: TRBV6-5
j_call: TRBJ2-2
cdr3_aa: CASSAGTSNTGELFF
cdr3_nt: TGTGCCAGCAGCGCCGGGACCTCGAACACCGGGGAGCTGTTTTTT

clone_size: few
d_call: .
v_call: TRBV25-1
j_call: TRBJ1-2
cdr3_aa: CASSQRLLNGYTF
cdr3_nt: TGTGCCAGCAGTCAACGCTTGCTGAATGGCTACACCTTC

clone_size: once
d_call: .
v_call: TRBV28
j_call: TRBJ1-1
cdr3_aa: CASRDRDNTEAFF
cdr3_nt: TGTGCCAGCAGGGACAGAGATAACACTGAAGCTTTCTTT

clone_size: few
d_call: TRBD1
v_call: TRBV27
j_call: TRBJ1-6
cdr3_aa: CASCDRVNSPLHF
cdr3_nt: TGTGCCAGCTGTGACAGGGTAAATTCACCCCTCCACTTT

clone_size: .
d_call: TRBD1
v_call: TRBV19
j_call: TRBJ1-1
cdr3_aa: CASSMFLWDRGQTEAFF
cdr3_nt: TGTGCCAGTAGTATGTTTCTCTGGGACAGGGGGCAAACTGAAGCTTTCTTT

clone_size: .
d_call: TRBD1
v_call: TRBV6-6
j_call: TRBJ2-5
cdr3_aa: CASSPWGQSDAQETQYF
cdr3_nt: TGTGCCAGCAGTCCTTGGGGACAGTCCGATGCCCAAGAGACCCAGTACTTC